This T cell receptor beta chain was retrieved from a study of vaccination and CD4 T cells after COVID-19. The CDR3 covers 14 residues. Germline loops: CDR1 ENHRY, CDR2 SYGVKD. V gave up 7 bases and J gave up 0 bases; unmatched junction bases: 5. Cultured CD4+ T-cell DNA underwent Oncomine TCR Beta short-read sequencing. Using the QIAamp micro DNA kit, genomic DNA was extracted from the CD4+ T cells that had been cultured. Each CDR3 protein is one row after TCRdb ran MiXCR on the PCR reads. The table includes 13,000 or so distinct CDR3 sequences, 50% detected once. There are a few counts of this clonotype. Its specificity is not known. The treatment here: roughly 10-day PBMC culture with coronavirus spike peptide pools or control peptides (ViraFEST assay).

This receptor was taken from a human donor who had recovered from COVID-19. This sequence joins TRBV10-3 and TRBJ1-2, with 7 bases matching TRBD1. Sample: CD4+ T cells from blood, cultured in vitro. CDR3 region: CAITQGDANYGYTF. The CDR3 DNA sequence: TGTGCCATCACTCAGGGGGACGCTAACTATGGCTACACCTTC.